The 24 T cell receptor beta chains in this list originate from one sample, sequenced in a study of graft-versus-host responses after intestinal transplantation. TCRdb keeps only in-frame clones here, not all; method: immunoSEQ multiplex PCR. The sample shows about 90,000 clones, roughly 92% of them seen only once. These receptors' targets are unknown. Material: unstimulated CD4+ T cells sorted from spleen or lymph node cells, obtained before intestinal transplant. These receptors came from a human donor who received an intestinal transplant.

The chain recombines TRBV6-5 with TRBJ2-7; 8 bases agree with TRBD2. Germline V gene lookup returns CDR1 MNHEY and CDR2 SVGAGI. CDR3 length: 15 amino acids. The V and J ends lost 6 bases and 1 base, in that order; junction bases with no gene match: 8. The CDR3 nucleotides are TGTGCCAGCAGCCGACCAGCGGGAGAATCCTACGAGCAGTACTTC. Amino acid sequence: CASSRPAGESYEQYF.

The chain links TRBV27 to TRBJ2-1, with D perhaps matching TRBD2 (5 bases). This CDR3 contains 15 residues. The V end lost 2 bases, the J end lost 7 bases, and 15 bases lay between the germline ends. Germline values: CDR1 MNHEY, CDR2 SMNVEV (reference sequence). CDR3 nucleotides: TGTGCCAGCAGTTTAGCAGACCTGCCGGGGAATGAGCAGTTCTTC. It codes for CASSLADLPGNEQFF.

The chain uses TRBV6-5 and TRBJ1-4; 7 bases match TRBD1. The CDR3 contains 14 residues. Germline CDR1 reads MNHEY; CDR2 reads SVGAGI. V was clipped by 5 bases and J by 7 bases; unmatched bases: 7. In DNA form, the CDR3 reads TGTGCCAGCAGTCGACAGGGCTACGGTGAAAAACTGTTTTTT. It yields the protein CASSRQGYGEKLFF.

The rearrangement joins TRBV28 to TRBJ2-7; no definite D call. The CDR3 loop spans 11 amino acids. Germline V gene data show CDR1 as MDHEN and CDR2 as SYDVKM. Trimming pared 6 bases from V and 4 bases from J, leaving 7 bases between. CDR3 DNA: TGTGCCAGCAGCCTACAGTACGAGCAGTACTTC. Protein: CASSLQYEQYF.

This rearrangement joins TRBV11-3 to TRBJ2-5; a weak D match, TRBD2 (5 bases). Deletions cut 3 bases from V and 1 base from J, with 6 bases between. The CDR3 totals 13 residues. Germline V gene lookup returns CDR1 SGHNT and CDR2 YENEEA. CDR3 in amino acids: CASSFTSQETQYF. The CDR3 bases are TGTGCCAGCAGCTTTACTAGCCAAGAGACCCAGTACTTC.

On this clone itself: This sample includes further DNA sequences coding for the same CDR3. The chain links TRBV5-1 to TRBJ2-3, with D maybe TRBD1 (5 bases). The V gene lost 0 bases and the J gene lost 0 bases, with 5 bases spanning the gap. This CDR3 has 14 amino acids. Looked up from germline, CDR1 is SGHRS and CDR2 is YFSETQ. Written as DNA, the CDR3 is TGCGCCAGCAGCTTGGGGGGCAGCACAGATACGCAGTATTTT. It translates to CASSLGGSTDTQYF.

The V and J genes are TRBV27 and TRBJ2-7; D is perhaps TRBD2 (5 bases). The ends were cut back, 6 bases at V and 0 bases at J, with 15 bases in the middle. The CDR3 has 15 residues. Germline V gene sequence: CDR1 MNHEY, CDR2 SMNVEV (reference sequence). Here the CDR3 DNA reads TGTGCCAGCAGAGGCTTAGAGGGAATCTCCTACGAGCAGTACTTC. It is translated as CASRGLEGISYEQYF.

Here the CDR3 DNA reads TGCGCCAGCAGTCCCGGGGGTAGCAACAATGAGCAGTTCTTC. Amino acid sequence: CASSPGGSNNEQFF. The genes are TRBV4-1 and TRBJ2-1; D is possibly TRBD2 (6 bases). Per the germline V gene, CDR1 is MGHRA and CDR2 is YSYEKL. V lost 6 bases, J lost 5 bases, and 14 bases lay in between. CDR3 length equals 14 residues.

The chain joins TRBV6-1 to TRBJ2-7, with TRBD1 matching over 7 bases. J lost 3 bases, V lost 6 bases, and 8 bases had no gene match. The germline CDR1 and CDR2 sequences are MNHNS and SASEGT. The CDR3 runs to 14 residues. The CDR3 protein is CASRETGLSYEQYF. DNA of the CDR3: TGTGCCAGCAGAGAGACAGGGTTGAGCTACGAGCAGTACTTC.

V and J are TRBV5-8 and TRBJ2-5, with 7 bases fitting TRBD1. The J call is in doubt because the DNA end fits TRBJ2-7 better. Germline V gives CDR1 SGHTS, CDR2 YDEGEE. This CDR3 is 14 amino acids long. CDR3 coding DNA: TGTGCCACCACGGACAGGCTAGTAGGGTACGAGCAGTACTTC. Amino acid sequence: CATTDRLVGYEQYF.

The chain combines TRBV7-2 with TRBJ1-4; 10 positions agree with TRBD1. Trimming took 4 bases from V and 0 from J; bases not matched to a gene: 2. This CDR3 region has 16 residues. Germline loops: CDR1 SGHTA, CDR2 FQGNSA. CDR3: CASSWTGGATNEKLFF. The CDR3 region has the DNA TGTGCCAGCAGCTGGACAGGGGGAGCAACTAATGAAAAACTGTTTTTT.

This clone has only a few counts. Written as DNA, the CDR3 is TGTGCCAGTAGTTCGACAGGGGCCGGGGAGCTGTTTTTT. It codes for CASSSTGAGELFF. The chain employs TRBV19 and TRBJ2-2; 8 nucleotides line up with TRBD1. The CDR3 consists of 13 residues. With 5 bases clipped from V and 6 bases from J, the junction kept 2 bases outside the gene matches. Germline V lookup: CDR1 LNHDA, CDR2 SQIVND (reference sequence).

Here the CDR3 DNA reads TGTGCCAGCAGCCGGGCGACGATGTCCTACGAGCAGTACTTC. It encodes CASSRATMSYEQYF. The chain links TRBV9 to TRBJ2-7; D is ambiguous. Germline-derived CDR1 and CDR2 are SGDLS and YYNGEE. Trimming cost V 4 bases and J 1 base, with 12 bases left between them. The CDR3 consists of 14 residues. The whole variable domain, filled in from reference TRBV9 and TRBJ2-7, reads DSGVTQTPKHLITATGQRVTLRCSPRSGDLSVYWYQQSLDQGLQFLIQYYNGEERAKGNILERFSAQQFPDLHSELNLSSLELGDSALYFCASSRATMSYEQYFGPGTRLTVT.

V is TRBV4-1 and J is TRBJ2-2; 9 bases match TRBD1. The CDR3 has 17 residues. V lost 0 bases, J lost 5 bases, and 7 bases stayed unmatched. Germline V gene lookup returns CDR1 MGHRA and CDR2 YSYEKL. The CDR3 nucleotides read TGCGCCAGCAGCCAAGACCGGGACAGGGTGGGAACCGGGGAGCTGTTTTTT. It yields the protein CASSQDRDRVGTGELFF.

This clone was recorded only once. This chain uses TRBV19 with TRBJ1-2, with no clear D. The CDR3 loop spans 14 amino acids. V lost 0 bases and J lost 8, with 13 bases in between. Germline CDR1 and CDR2: LNHDA and SQIVND (reference sequence). The CDR3 loop reads CASSIEGRTRGYTF. The CDR3 nucleotides read TGTGCCAGTAGTATAGAGGGCAGAACAAGGGGCTACACCTTC.

This clone turned up a few times. The rearrangement joins TRBV19 to TRBJ1-2; possible D gene TRBD1, 5 bases. The CDR3 has 16 amino acids. The V gene lost 0 bases and the J gene lost 2 bases, with 13 bases spanning the gap. Germline V CDR1 and CDR2: LNHDA, SQIVND (reference sequence). CDR3 sequence reads: CASSIDPSGTNYGYTF. In nucleotides, the CDR3 is TGTGCCAGTAGTATAGATCCCTCCGGGACCAACTATGGCTACACCTTC. The full variable domain, rest sourced from reference TRBV19 and TRBJ1-2, is DGGITQSPKYLFRKEGQNVTLSCEQNLNHDAMYWYRQDPGQGLRLIYYSQIVNDFQKGDIAEGYSVSREKKESFPLTVTSAQKNPTAFYLCASSIDPSGTNYGYTFGSGTRLTVV.

The rearrangement joins TRBV28 to TRBJ2-7; weak D call: TRBD1 (7 bases). The germline V and J ends were trimmed by 6 bases and 1 base, with 13 bases remaining between them. CDR3 length: 14 amino acids. From germline, CDR1 is MDHEN and CDR2 SYDVKM. CDR3 nucleotide sequence: TGTGCCAGCAGGCAACAGGGGAGGTCCTACGAGCAGTACTTC. Translating gives CASRQQGRSYEQYF.

The CDR3 nucleotides read TGTGCCAGCACTCTAAGAGAGGGTCCACCTTCGGACGAGCAGTACTTC. Translated: CASTLREGPPSDEQYF. This chain joins TRBV2 and TRBJ2-7; possible D gene TRBD2, 5 bases. CDR3 length: 16 amino acids. Germline V CDR1 and CDR2: SNHLY, FYNNEI. V was cut by 7 bases and J by 5 bases, with 24 bases left in between.

This chain links TRBV5-8 with TRBJ1-6, with D hard to call. V dropped 0 bases and J dropped 3 bases, with 13 bases sitting between them. The germline gives CDR1 SGHTS, CDR2 YDEGEE. The CDR3 is 17 amino acids. This CDR3 is CASSLERLYLYNSPLHF. Here the CDR3 DNA reads TGTGCCAGCAGCTTGGAACGGCTGTACCTCTATAATTCACCCCTCCACTTT. The variable domain in full, completed from reference TRBV5-8 and TRBJ1-6, reads EAGVTQSPTHLIKTRGQQATLRCSPISGHTSVYWYQQALGLGLQFLLWYDEGEERNRGNFPPRFSGRQFPNYSSELNVNALELEDSALYLCASSLERLYLYNSPLHFGNGTRLTVT.

This chain links TRBV27 with TRBJ1-1; TRBD1 agrees at 7 bases. With V trimmed by 5 bases and J by 3 bases, 12 bases remained unmatched. The germline CDR1 and CDR2 sequences are MNHEY and SMNVEV (reference sequence). The CDR3 covers 16 residues. The CDR3, as DNA: TGTGCCAGCAGTACTGGTCAGGGGGGGGTAGACACTGAAGCTTTCTTT. This translates into CASSTGQGGVDTEAFF.

CDR3 in DNA: TGTGCCAGCAGCCCGATCCCAGGGCTCAACTATGGCTACACCTTC. Amino acids: CASSPIPGLNYGYTF. The chain links TRBV9 to TRBJ1-2; TRBD1 is a possible D gene (5 bases). V lost 4 bases and J 2 bases, leaving 15 bases between the germline ends. The CDR3 extends over 15 amino acids. The germline CDR1 and CDR2 sequences are SGDLS and YYNGEE.

V and J are TRBV7-2 and TRBJ2-5, with unresolved D. Per germline, CDR1 SGHTA and CDR2 FQGNSA. This CDR3 has 13 residues. Trimming took 6 bases from V and 7 from J, leaving 15 bases between them. The CDR3, as DNA: TGTGCCAGCAGTCCAGATAGAGACGGGACCCAGTACTTC. This translates into CASSPDRDGTQYF.

The rearrangement joins TRBV19 to TRBJ2-2, with D possibly called TRBD1 or TRBD2 (5 bases each). Trimming took off 1 base at V and 2 bases at J, with 5 bases between the two ends. The CDR3 contains 14 residues. Germline CDR1 reads LNHDA; CDR2 reads SQIVND (reference sequence). The CDR3: CASSIGDNTGELFF. CDR3 in DNA: TGTGCCAGTAGTATAGGGGACAACACCGGGGAGCTGTTTTTT. Complete variable domain (other parts from reference TRBV19 and TRBJ2-2): DGGITQSPKYLFRKEGQNVTLSCEQNLNHDAMYWYRQDPGQGLRLIYYSQIVNDFQKGDIAEGYSVSREKKESFPLTVTSAQKNPTAFYLCASSIGDNTGELFFGEGSRLTVL.

The chain carries TRBV5-1 and TRBJ2-2, with TRBD2 matching over 9 bases. V trimming: 4 bases; J trimming: 4 bases; junction bases outside the gene matches: 11. Germline V CDR1 and CDR2: SGHRS, YFSETQ. The CDR3 loop spans 17 amino acids. CDR3 in DNA: TGCGCCAGCAGCCGTTTGAAAGCGGGAGGCGGCACCGGGGAGCTGTTTTTT. Encoded protein: CASSRLKAGGGTGELFF.